This TCR beta chain was sequenced in a study of post-analysis software for immune sequencing data. At the level of the study: In terms of disease course, relapsing-remitting, secondary progressive and progressive-relapsing multiple sclerosis were included. Notes on the study in general: About 5 TRBV segments occurring more often in patients than controls included TRBV5-6, TRBV5-1 and TRBV20-1.

This CDR3 has 18 residues. V lost 5 bases, J lost 6 bases, and 26 bases lay in between. Per germline, CDR1 SEHNR and CDR2 FQNEAQ (reference sequence). Researchers reported that TCR beta cDNA libraries carried unique molecular identifiers. TCRdb called the PCR reads again in MiXCR, with one record for every CDR3 protein. The sample yields about 820,000 distinct CDR3 sequences, roughly 50% seen once. On this clonotype: Its antigen remains unknown.

Sequences were obtained from blood. The origin of this receptor is a girl aged 5 to 17 with multiple sclerosis. The chain couples TRBV7-9 to TRBJ2-1; either TRBD1 or TRBD2 may fit D (5 bases each). CDR3 sequence: CASSPRGRQGSKINEQFF. CDR3 bases: TGTGCCAGCAGCCCCCGGGGACGACAAGGCTCGAAAATCAATGAGCAGTTCTTC. The variable domain in full, with the rest retrieved from reference TRBV7-9 and TRBJ2-1, is DTGVSQNPRHKITKRGQNVTFRCDPISEHNRLYWYRQTLGQGPEFLTYFQNEAQLEKSRLLSDRFSAERPKGSFSTLEIQRTEQGDSAMYLCASSPRGRQGSKINEQFFGPGTRLTVL.